The source of this TCR beta chain is a study of T cell responses to AZD1222 COVID-19 vaccine. Study results and limitations: Distributed over spike, vaccine-associated CD4 TCRs predominated at 160-218 and 743-854. White British ancestry dominated among donors, who included more females, and clonal diversity was possibly underestimated. Among those given AZD1222, only five or six were seropositive at baseline. A rise in Spike-specific TCR breadth and depth followed two AZD1222 doses.

TCRdb keeps only in-frame clones here, not all; method: immunoSEQ multiplex PCR. This sample carries around 100,000 clones, less than 95% of them seen once, and the ten largest clones take roughly 5%. As to this clone: Antigen unknown.

The germline V gene has CDR1 MNHEY and CDR2 SMNVEV (reference sequence). This CDR3 spans 14 amino acids. The ends were cut back, 0 bases at V and 8 bases at J, with 8 bases in the middle. The material sequenced was peripheral blood, taken on day 0 of AZD1222 vaccination. The chain links TRBV27 to TRBJ1-6, with a possible D match to TRBD1 (5 bases). The receptor's source is an adult in good health. The CDR3 is CASSLSGGYSPLHF. In nucleotides, the CDR3 is TGTGCCAGCAGTTTATCGGGGGGATATTCACCCCTCCACTTT.